This T cell receptor (beta chain) was profiled in a study of control samples from healthy donors and cancer patients. This clone showed up just a few times. Trimming removed 5 bases from V and 3 bases from J; junction bases left unmatched: 4. Germline loops: CDR1 SGHVS, CDR2 FQNEAQ. The length of the CDR3 is 14 residues. Measured with immunoSEQ multiplex PCR; TCRdb has only the in-frame clones, and not every one. This table has some 74,000 clones, about 83% appearing once. Specimen: blood. J is TRBJ1-1 and V is TRBV7-8, with 9 bases aligning to TRBD1. This clonotype was obtained from a man between 60 and 75 years old in good health. The CDR3, as DNA: TGTGCCAGCAGCAGGGACAGGGTGGACACTGAAGCTTTCTTT. Translation gives CASSRDRVDTEAFF.